Sequencing of this T cell receptor (beta chain) was carried out in a study of shared clonotypes between healthy human individuals. Across the study: The study used three CD4 naive, three CD4 memory, two CD8 naive and one CD8 memory plate per donor. Study-level results: Across a handful of donors, naive CD4 shared roughly 5%, naive CD8 around 4%, memory CD4 roughly 2.5%, memory CD8 roughly 0.37%.

Positively selected for CCR7, the CD45RO-negative cells used as naive CD8 cells excluded terminally differentiated effector memory CD45RA+ cells. The study ran the assay at deep level. This table comes from immunoSEQ multiplex PCR, and its TCRdb copy is limited to in-frame clones, with some not included. The data contain 750,000 to 1,000,000 clones, 80% to 95% of them singletons. The length of the CDR3 is 17 residues. Unmatched junction bases numbered 13, after V lost 0 bases and J lost 6 bases. Germline CDR1 is LGHNA and CDR2 is YSLEER. Worth noting for this clone: No antigen is known for it.

The sequenced material came from naive CD8+ T cells sorted from blood. The chain employs TRBV4-3 and TRBJ2-7; 8 positions agree with TRBD2. This TCR came from a man aged 30 to 39 in good health. This CDR3 reads CASSQEDPGLGPPEQYF. The CDR3, as DNA: TGCGCCAGCAGCCAAGAGGACCCGGGACTAGGCCCACCCGAGCAGTACTTC.